A single sample gave rise to the 13 T cell receptor beta chains below, sequenced in a study of shared clonotypes between healthy human individuals. Sequencing used immunoSEQ multiplex PCR; TCRdb keeps in-frame clones, though not all of them. The sample records more than 900,000 clones, around 78% being singletons. Source material: memory CD4+ T cells from PBMCs. As for subset: CD45RA-negative fraction. The source of these receptors is a man aged 18 to 29 in good health. Some clones in this sample may be carry-over from other donors' samples.

This chain uses TRBV2 with TRBJ1-4, with TRBD1 matching over 8 bases. The length of the CDR3 is 13 residues. Trimming cost V 6 bases and J 8 bases; bases outside gene matches: 5. CDR1 SNHLY and CDR2 FYNNEI come from the germline V gene. Here the CDR3 reads CASRTGALEKLFF. CDR3 nucleotide sequence: TGTGCCAGCAGGACAGGGGCTCTAGAAAAACTGTTTTTT. The full variable domain, in which reference TRBV2 and TRBJ1-4 provide the parts outside the CDR3, is EPEVTQTPSHQVTQMGQEVILRCVPISNHLYFYWYRQILGQKVEFLVSFYNNEISEKSEIFDDQFSVERPDGSNFTLKIRSTKLEDSAMYFCASRTGALEKLFFGSGTQLSVL.

The chain is built from TRBV13 and TRBJ2-6; D unclear. Germline CDR1 reads PRHDT; CDR2 reads FYEKMQ (reference sequence). The germline V and J ends were trimmed by 5 bases and 0 bases, with 8 bases remaining between them. This CDR3 contains 15 residues. The CDR3 reads CASSPMGSGANVLTF. The CDR3 region has the DNA TGTGCCAGCAGCCCAATGGGCTCTGGGGCCAACGTCCTGACTTTC.

The chain couples TRBV19 to TRBJ1-5; the D gene is possibly TRBD1 (6 bases). This CDR3 is 17 amino acids long. Germline CDR1 and CDR2: LNHDA and SQIVND (reference sequence). V was shortened by 5 bases and J by 15 bases, with 32 bases between the two germline ends. CDR3 nucleotides: TGTGCCAGTAGTCCTTTGGGGGGGGCCAGTGGGCTGAGTCCTAGGCATTTT. Translated, it gives CASSPLGGASGLSPRHF.

Here the CDR3 DNA reads TGCAGCGTTACAGGGGAGGCGGCTCATTACAATGAGCAGTTCTTC. Its protein product is CSVTGEAAHYNEQFF. This chain joins TRBV29-1 and TRBJ2-1, with D perhaps TRBD1 (7 bases). Germline V lookup: CDR1 SQVTM, CDR2 ANQGSEA. V was pared by 5 bases and J by 4 bases, with 18 bases between. This CDR3 has 15 amino acids.

The CDR3 DNA is TGTGCCAGCAGTCCGGGGGACTACGATAGCAATCAGCCCCAGCATTTT. Its protein product is CASSPGDYDSNQPQHF. The chain couples TRBV28 to TRBJ1-5, with D possibly being TRBD1 (5 bases). Germline lookup yields CDR1 MDHEN and CDR2 SYDVKM. V lost 5 bases and J 0 bases, leaving 14 bases between the germline ends. CDR3 length: 16 amino acids.

This chain joins TRBV5-1 and TRBJ2-1; the D gene could be TRBD1 or TRBD2 (5 bases each). Germline CDR1 and CDR2: SGHRS and YFSETQ. The V end lost 4 bases, the J end lost 5 bases, and 10 bases lay between the germline ends. The CDR3 contains 13 residues. CDR3 loop: CASSRGQNNEQFF. The CDR3 DNA follows: TGCGCCAGCAGCCGGGGCCAAAACAATGAGCAGTTCTTC. Using reference TRBV5-1 and TRBJ2-1 for the parts outside the CDR3, the full variable domain is KAGVTQTPRYLIKTRGQQVTLSCSPISGHRSVSWYQQTPGQGLQFLFEYFSETQRNKGNFPGRFSGRQFSNSRSEMNVSTLELGDSALYLCASSRGQNNEQFFGPGTRLTVL.

This clone was detected only a few times. V gene TRBV7-2 combines with J gene TRBJ1-3; D is perhaps TRBD1 (5 bases). The ends were cut back, 1 base at V and 2 bases at J, with 12 bases in the middle. Germline loops: CDR1 SGHTA, CDR2 FQGNSA. The CDR3 extends over 16 amino acids. CDR3 nucleotide sequence: TGTGCCAGCAGCTTAGGTCTTACAGGAGCTGGAAACACCATATATTTT. Translated, it gives CASSLGLTGAGNTIYF.

The genes are TRBV28 and TRBJ2-3; D gene ambiguous. Germline CDR1 reads MDHEN; CDR2 reads SYDVKM. V gave up 6 bases and J gave up 1 base, with 11 bases separating them. The CDR3 contains 14 residues. CDR3 in amino acids: CASSIRSGTDTQYF. In DNA, the CDR3 is TGTGCCAGCAGCATTAGATCGGGCACAGATACGCAGTATTTT.

The genes are TRBV5-1 and TRBJ2-2; TRBD1 might be the D (6 bases). The V end lost 2 bases, the J end lost 4 bases, and 15 bases lay between the germline ends. The CDR3 consists of 16 residues. The germline V gene encodes CDR1 SGHRS and CDR2 YFSETQ. DNA of the CDR3: TGCGCCAGCAGCTTAACAAACAGGGTTGGCACCGGGGAGCTGTTTTTT. Translated, it gives CASSLTNRVGTGELFF.

This clone was counted at least ten times. This sequence joins TRBV7-9 and TRBJ2-1, with TRBD2 identical over 7 bases. There are 13 residues in the CDR3. V shed 5 bases, J shed 9 bases, and the junction held 7 bases outside the gene matches. Germline V lookup: CDR1 SEHNR, CDR2 FQNEAQ (reference sequence). CDR3 region: CASSLSSGFEQFF. The CDR3 coding sequence is TGTGCCAGCAGCCTGTCTAGCGGCTTTGAGCAGTTCTTC.

J is TRBJ2-1 and V is TRBV28; the D gene is possibly TRBD2 (7 bases). From germline, CDR1 is MDHEN and CDR2 SYDVKM. V lost 3 bases and J lost 7, with 19 bases in between. CDR3 length: 16 residues. CDR3 in amino acids: CASSFVAGVGANEQFF. The CDR3, as DNA: TGTGCCAGCAGTTTCGTTGCGGGAGTGGGGGCTAATGAGCAGTTCTTC.

The sample holds one count of this clone. The V gene is TRBV11-2, the J gene TRBJ2-7; 9 nucleotides align to TRBD2. The CDR3 runs 16 residues. Trimming took 5 bases from V and 3 from J; bases not matched to a gene: 11. Germline lookup yields CDR1 SGHAT and CDR2 FQNNGV. The CDR3 loop reads CASSHLDAGGLYEQYF. CDR3 nucleotides: TGTGCCAGCAGCCACTTAGATGCGGGAGGGCTCTACGAGCAGTACTTC.

The chain links TRBV27 to TRBJ2-1; 15 positions match TRBD2. The CDR3 length is 17 residues. V was pared by 4 bases and J by 6 bases, with 7 bases of the junction left unmatched. Germline loops: CDR1 MNHEY, CDR2 SMNVEV (reference sequence). The CDR3 is CASSSRTSGRALNEQFF. The DNA for the CDR3 is TGTGCCAGCAGTTCGCGGACTAGCGGGAGGGCCCTCAATGAGCAGTTCTTC.